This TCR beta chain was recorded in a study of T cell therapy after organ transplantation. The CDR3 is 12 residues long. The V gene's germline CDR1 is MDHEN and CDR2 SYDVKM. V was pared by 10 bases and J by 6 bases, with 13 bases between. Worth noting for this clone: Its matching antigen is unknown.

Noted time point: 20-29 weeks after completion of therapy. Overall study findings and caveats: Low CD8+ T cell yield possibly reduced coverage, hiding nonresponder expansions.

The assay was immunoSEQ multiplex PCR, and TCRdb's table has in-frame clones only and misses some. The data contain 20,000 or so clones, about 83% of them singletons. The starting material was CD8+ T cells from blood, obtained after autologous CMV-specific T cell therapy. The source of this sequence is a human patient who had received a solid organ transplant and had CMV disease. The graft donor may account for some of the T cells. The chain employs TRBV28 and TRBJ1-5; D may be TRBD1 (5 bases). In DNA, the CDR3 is TGTGCCACTCTAAGGGGAAGTCAGCCCCAGCATTTT. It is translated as CATLRGSQPQHF.